Sequencing of this TCR beta chain was carried out in a study of T-cell memory formation after mild COVID-19. Study-wide context: In these data, TCR clusters were largely donor specific.

This CDR3 comprises 15 residues. Trimming took 4 bases from V and 4 from J; bases not matched to a gene: 4. Germline V lookup: CDR1 SGDLS, CDR2 YYNGEE. Only a few counts were recorded for this clonotype. Its specificity is unknown. The authors produced TCR alpha and TCR beta cDNA libraries with sample barcodes and UMIs by 5'RACE using constant-segment primers. One entry per CDR3 protein, called by TCRdb with MiXCR from the 5' RACE reads. Of about 430,000 distinct CDR3 sequences in the sample, about 20% are singletons; the top ten hold roughly 21%. Points from the study as a whole: A second wave expanding day 15 to 37 was CD4+-biased; contracting clones were balanced. In pre-infection memory, a portion of responding clones appeared, which suggested that cross-reactive memory joined.

The sequence came from a man aged 18-30 years who had mild COVID-19 (a few samples of this study predate the infection). Cell type and time point are not known. The sequenced sample consisted of PBMCs or a T cell subset sorted from them (not recorded which). The V call is TRBV9, the J call TRBJ2-2; 10 nucleotides agree with TRBD2. CDR3: CASSSRLAGTGELFF. In DNA form, the CDR3 reads TGTGCCAGCAGCTCCCGACTAGCGGGCACCGGGGAGCTGTTTTTT.